Listed below are T cell receptor beta chains from one sample, sequenced in a study of metastatic and nonmetastatic thyroid tumors. MiXCR re-clonotyped the PCR reads for TCRdb. Counted here are 35,000 to 50,000 clones, roughly 14% occurring once; the ten biggest clones make up over 7.5%. Sample: blood. The receptors stem from a female donor with papillary thyroid cancer or a benign thyroid nodule (not recorded which). Some clones in this sample may be carry-over from other donors' samples. The CDR3 runs from the conserved cysteine through the conserved F or W. The D gene is left open where the match is weak. The size entry is marked missing in some rows and otherwise reads once, few, many or a size class.

abundance | j_gene | d_gene | v_gene | CDR3nt | CDR3aa
many | TRBJ2-7 | . | TRBV20-1 | TGCAGCACAACGACAGGGGCGCGGGGGGAGCAGTACTTC | CSTTTGARGEQYF
medium-sized | TRBJ2-7 | TRBD1 | TRBV6-6 | TGTGCCAGCAGTTACTCGGGACAGGGTGTTTCGAACGAGCAGTACTTC | CASSYSGQGVSNEQYF
many | TRBJ1-1 | TRBD1 | TRBV12-5 | TGTGCTAGCGGGACAGGGAAAAGCACTGAAGCTTTCTTT | CASGTGKSTEAFF
many | TRBJ2-7 | . | TRBV6-1 | TGTGCCAGCAGGACGGACCGGGAATACGAGCAGTACTTC | CASRTDREYEQYF
few | TRBJ2-7 | TRBD2 | TRBV6-2/TRBV6-3 | TGTGCCAGCAGTTGGGGGACTACCTACGAGCAGTACTTC | CASSWGTTYEQYF
many | TRBJ2-7 | TRBD2 | TRBV20-1 | TGCAGTGCCCGCCCCGGGACTACCCGGGGCGAGCAGTACTTC | CSARPGTTRGEQYF
many | TRBJ1-2 | TRBD1 | TRBV5-1 | TGCGCCAGCCCAGGGCCCGACAGGGATCATGGCTACACCTTC | CASPGPDRDHGYTF
many | TRBJ2-1 | . | TRBV19 | TGTGCCAGTAAGGACCAGAGCTCCTACAATGAGCAGTTCTTC | CASKDQSSYNEQFF
many | TRBJ2-2 | . | TRBV12-3/TRBV12-4 | TGTGCCAGCACCCCCGAAACCGGGGAGCTGTTTTTT | CASTPETGELFF
many | TRBJ2-1 | . | TRBV5-8 | TGTGCCAGCAGCTTCCGGAGCTCCTACAATGAGCAGTTCTTC | CASSFRSSYNEQFF
many | TRBJ2-7 | TRBD2 | TRBV20-1 | TGCAGTGCTAGTTTACTAGCGGGAGGACTAGACGAGCAGTACTTC | CSASLLAGGLDEQYF
many | TRBJ2-1 | . | TRBV9 | TGTGCCAGCAGCGTACAGAGTTATGAGCAGTTCTTC | CASSVQSYEQFF
many | TRBJ1-2 | . | TRBV12-3/TRBV12-4 | TGTGCCAGCAGTTTTGCAAATAACTATGGCTACACCTTC | CASSFANNYGYTF
many | TRBJ1-6 | TRBD1 | TRBV5-1 | TGCGCCAGCAGCTTGGATGACAGGGCAAATTCACCCCTCCACTTT | CASSLDDRANSPLHF
many | TRBJ2-3 | TRBD2 | TRBV20-1 | TGCAGTGCTATTTTACCTAGCGGGAGCACAGATACGCAGTATTTT | CSAILPSGSTDTQYF
many | TRBJ2-1 | . | TRBV5-1 | TGCGCCAGCAGCTTGTCAGGGGGGGGTCAGTACAATGAGCAGTTCTTC | CASSLSGGGQYNEQFF
. | TRBJ1-5 | . | TRBV6-2/TRBV6-3 | TGTGCCAGCAGTTACTCGTGGGCGACTATGCAGCCCCAGCATTTT | CASSYSWATMQPQHF
many | TRBJ2-1 | TRBD2 | TRBV9 | TGTGCCAGCAGCATGTTTAGTGCGGGAGGGCCTAATGAGCAGTTCTTC | CASSMFSAGGPNEQFF
many | TRBJ2-1 | . | TRBV9 | TGTGCCAGCAGCCCAGGAGGGGGCCCCTCCTACAATGAGCAGTTCTTC | CASSPGGGPSYNEQFF
many | TRBJ2-1 | . | TRBV15 | TGTGCCACCAGCAGGGGAGGCGGAGGGGAGCAGTTCTTC | CATSRGGGGEQFF
many | TRBJ1-5 | . | TRBV11-2 | TGTGCCAGCAGCCCTCTAGGGATTGCAGGGGATGGGACAAATCAGCCCCAGCATTTT | CASSPLGIAGDGTNQPQHF
many | TRBJ2-3 | . | TRBV12-3/TRBV12-4 | TGTGCCAGCAGTCCTATTTCGGACTCGAGGACAGATACGCAGTATTTT | CASSPISDSRTDTQYF
many | TRBJ2-1 | . | TRBV20-1 | TGCAGTGCCGGGTCTCTAGCTTGGGATGAGCAGTTCTTC | CSAGSLAWDEQFF
. | TRBJ2-1 | . | TRBV6-6 | TGTGCCAGCAGTTACATCGGGATTCACAATGGGCAGTTCTTC | CASSYIGIHNGQFF
many | TRBJ1-2 | . | TRBV29-1 | TGCAGCGTACCGGAGCACGATTATGGCTACACCTTC | CSVPEHDYGYTF
many | TRBJ1-3 | . | TRBV5-1 | TGCGCCAGCAGCTTGGAAAACAGAGGAAACACCATATATTTT | CASSLENRGNTIYF
. | TRBJ2-2 | TRBD2 | TRBV4-3 | TGCGCCAGCAGCCAAACCGAGAGCGGGGGGGCAGGGGAGCTGTTTTTT | CASSQTESGGAGELFF
. | TRBJ2-1 | TRBD1 | TRBV12-3/TRBV12-4 | TGTGCCAGCAGTTTAGGACAGGGGGGGGCCCAGTTCTTC | CASSLGQGGAQFF
. | TRBJ2-7 | . | TRBV24-1 | TGTGCCACCAGTGGAGCGCCAGGGAAGGGCTCCTACGAGCAGTACTTC | CATSGAPGKGSYEQYF
many | TRBJ2-7 | . | TRBV2 | TGTGCCAGCCGGAGTCGACTAGGACCCTACGAGCAGTACTTC | CASRSRLGPYEQYF
many | TRBJ2-1 | . | TRBV11-2 | TGTGCCAGCAGCTTAGGCGAAGGGGGGGCCTACAATGAGCAGTTCTTC | CASSLGEGGAYNEQFF
few | TRBJ2-1 | . | TRBV28 | TGTGCCAGCAGCGGAGTCTGGGACAATGAGCAGTTCTTC | CASSGVWDNEQFF
many | TRBJ1-2 | TRBD1 | TRBV29-1 | TGCAGCGTTGGTACAGACAGGGGCTATGGCTACACCTTC | CSVGTDRGYGYTF
many | TRBJ1-2 | TRBD1 | TRBV7-8 | TGTGCCAGCAGCTCGGACAGGACGCCCGGCTACACCTTC | CASSSDRTPGYTF
many | TRBJ1-4 | . | TRBV28 | TGTGCCAGCAGTGCCATATCGGGCGGGAGGGGGGAAAAACTGTTTTTT | CASSAISGGRGEKLFF
many | TRBJ2-4 | . | TRBV6-1 | TGTGCCAGCAGCCCAGGACCAGCCAAAAACATTCAGTACTTC | CASSPGPAKNIQYF
few | TRBJ1-2 | TRBD1 | TRBV13 | TGTGCCAGCAGCCCGACGCATCAGGGGGACTATGGCTACACCTTC | CASSPTHQGDYGYTF
many | TRBJ2-5 | . | TRBV28 | TGTGCCAGCAGTACCCCGACAGGCACAGAGACCCAGTACTTC | CASSTPTGTETQYF
many | TRBJ2-3 | . | TRBV15 | TGTGCCACCAGCAGCTCCACGGGTACGCAGTATTTT | CATSSSTGTQYF
. | TRBJ1-5 | . | TRBV6-2/TRBV6-3 | TGTGCCAGCAGTTACAGGGTTAGAGTCAATCAGCCCCAGCATTTC | CASSYRVRVNQPQHF
many | TRBJ1-6 | TRBD1 | TRBV7-9 | TGTGCCAGCAGCTTAGGACAGGGGAGTGTGTCACCCCTCCACTTT | CASSLGQGSVSPLHF
many | TRBJ2-3 | TRBD2 | TRBV28 | TGTGCCAGCAGTCCCACGGGGGGGAATACGCAGTATTTT | CASSPTGGNTQYF
. | TRBJ2-6 | . | TRBV28 | TGTGCCAGCAGTTTTCTAGGCTCTGTGTCCAACGTCCTGACTTTC | CASSFLGSVSNVLTF
many | TRBJ2-5 | . | TRBV12-3/TRBV12-4 | TGTGCCAGCAGCAATTCTCAAGAGACCCAGTACTTC | CASSNSQETQYF
. | TRBJ1-1 | . | TRBV28 | TGTGCCAGCACCTCGGACCCAGGACTAGGTGAAGCTTTCTTT | CASTSDPGLGEAFF
. | TRBJ2-2 | . | TRBV4-3 | TGCGCCAGCAGCCAATACGCCGGGGAGCTGTTTTTT | CASSQYAGELFF
many | TRBJ1-2 | . | TRBV5-1 | TGCGCCAGCAGCTTGGGCCCTCGGGAGGGGTATGGCTACACCTTC | CASSLGPREGYGYTF